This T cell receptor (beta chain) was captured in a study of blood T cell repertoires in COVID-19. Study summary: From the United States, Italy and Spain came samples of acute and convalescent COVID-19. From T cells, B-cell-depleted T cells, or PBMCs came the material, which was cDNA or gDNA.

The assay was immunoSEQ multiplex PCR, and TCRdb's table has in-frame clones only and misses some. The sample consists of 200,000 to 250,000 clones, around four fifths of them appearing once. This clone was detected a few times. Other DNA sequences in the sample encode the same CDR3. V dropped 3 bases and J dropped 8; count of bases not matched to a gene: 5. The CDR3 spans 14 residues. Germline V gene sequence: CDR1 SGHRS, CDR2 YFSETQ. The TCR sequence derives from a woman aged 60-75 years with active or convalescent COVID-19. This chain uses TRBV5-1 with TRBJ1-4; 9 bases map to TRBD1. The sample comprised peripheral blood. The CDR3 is CASSWGQGREKLFF. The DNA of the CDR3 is TGCGCCAGCAGCTGGGGACAGGGTCGGGAAAAACTGTTTTTT.